The next 23 T cell receptor beta chains were all read from a single sample in a study of beta chain features in type 1 diabetes (dated by TCRdb to about 2018). Library generation was performed with the immunoSEQ multiplex PCR assay. The High Capacity cDNA Reverse Transcription Kit was used to reverse transcribe all of the isolated RNA, meaning that expressed TCRB transcripts were what got sequenced. TCRdb mirrors the immuneACCESS table, restricted to in-frame sequences. Some clones are absent from its copies; in checked studies, under half trace to an unresolved V gene, and the reason for the others is unknown. Across this sample there are about 160,000 clones, with roughly 60% seen only once. The ten largest clonotypes hold nearly 0.09% of the sample. No antigens are known for them. Findings and caveats that apply to the study as a whole: Type 1 diabetes patients showed a moderate but significant shortening of TCRB CDR3 length in all four CD4+ subsets.

The sequenced sample consisted of naive CD4+ T cells from blood. The cell subset or site label corresponds to: true naive CD4+ T cells. The receptors were sampled from a man aged 25-45 years with type 1 diabetes.

The genes are TRBV7-9 and TRBJ2-3; D is unclear. Germline V gives CDR1 SEHNR, CDR2 FQNEAQ (reference sequence). V lost 4 bases and J 0 bases, leaving 11 bases between the germline ends. The CDR3 has 15 amino acids. The CDR3 sequence: CASSYSSPSTDTQYF. The CDR3 nucleotides are TGTGCCAGCAGCTATAGCAGCCCTAGCACAGATACGCAGTATTTT.

The chain uses TRBV27 and TRBJ1-2, with 8 bases lining up with TRBD1. V trimming: 5 bases; J trimming: 6 bases; junction bases outside the gene matches: 8. Germline V CDR1 and CDR2: MNHEY, SMNVEV (reference sequence). The CDR3 loop spans 14 amino acids. The CDR3 spells CASSTRQGRDGYTF. CDR3 sequence (DNA): TGTGCCAGCAGTACAAGACAGGGGCGGGATGGCTACACCTTC.

This clone was recorded once. This specimen includes other DNA sequences encoding the same CDR3. This chain links TRBV7-2 with TRBJ2-3; no firm D call. V lost 1 base to trimming and J lost 0 bases, with 5 bases between them. The CDR3 is 14 amino acids. CDR1 and CDR2 from the germline V gene are SGHTA and FQGNSA. The CDR3 spells CASSLGQSTDTQYF. In DNA form, the CDR3 reads TGTGCCAGCAGCTTAGGTCAGAGCACAGATACGCAGTATTTT.

Comment on this clone: This specimen includes other DNA sequences encoding the same CDR3. The rearrangement uses TRBV18 and TRBJ2-5; TRBD1 agrees at 9 bases. The CDR3 contains 14 residues. Per germline, CDR1 KGHSH and CDR2 LQKENI. V was pared by 3 bases and J by 2 bases, with 1 base of the junction left unmatched. DNA of the CDR3: TGTGCCAGCTCACCGGGACAGGGACAAGAGACCCAGTACTTC. Translated, it gives CASSPGQGQETQYF.

This clone was recorded once. J is TRBJ2-1 and V is TRBV29-1; D is unresolved. V lost 6 bases and J lost 6, with 3 bases in between. CDR1 is SQVTM and CDR2 is ANQGSEA in the germline V gene. The CDR3 loop spans 9 amino acids. CDR3 loop: CSVPNEQFF. CDR3 nucleotide sequence: TGCAGCGTCCCCAATGAGCAGTTCTTC.

The V gene is TRBV30, the J gene TRBJ2-5, with TRBD1 identical over 8 bases. V shed 2 bases and J 2 bases; nucleotides not matched to a gene: 7. Germline V gives CDR1 GTSNPN, CDR2 SVGIG (reference sequence). The CDR3 runs to 15 residues. The CDR3 nucleotides are TGTGCCTGGAGTTCCCCCGGGACAGGACAAGAGACCCAGTACTTC. Its protein product is CAWSSPGTGQETQYF.

V usage is TRBV5-4 and J usage is TRBJ1-1, with D hard to call. With 2 bases removed from V and 6 bases from J, the gap between germline ends came to 8 bases. This CDR3 has 12 amino acids. Per the germline V gene, CDR1 is SGHNT and CDR2 is YYREEE (reference sequence). CDR3 amino acids: CASSLAAAEAFF. The CDR3 DNA is TGTGCCAGCAGCTTAGCGGCGGCTGAAGCTTTCTTT.

The chain joins TRBV7-2 to TRBJ2-5; a possible D gene is TRBD2 (5 bases). V gave up 7 bases and J gave up 3 bases, with 15 bases separating them. The CDR3 has 14 residues. CDR1 is SGHTA and CDR2 is FQGNSA in the germline V gene. CDR3 DNA: TGTGCCAGCAACATATACGGGGTGGAAGAGACCCAGTACTTC. It is translated as CASNIYGVEETQYF.

A few counts support this clone. This chain uses TRBV5-1 with TRBJ2-5, with D uncertain. Trimming removed 0 bases from V and 4 bases from J, with 4 bases in between. The CDR3 spans 12 residues. Germline CDR1 and CDR2: SGHRS and YFSETQ. As DNA, the CDR3 is TGCGCCAGCAGCTTGGTAGCAGAGACCCAGTACTTC. Its protein product is CASSLVAETQYF.

This clone turned up a few times. The rearrangement uses TRBV29-1 and TRBJ2-5; D possibly matches TRBD1 or TRBD2 (5 bases each). The germline V and J ends were trimmed by 8 bases and 5 bases, with 12 bases remaining between them. CDR1 and CDR2 from the germline V gene are SQVTM and ANQGSEA. There are 11 residues in the CDR3. DNA for the CDR3: TGCAGCTTGGGACGCGGGGAGACCCAGTACTTC. Protein: CSLGRGETQYF.

The chain is built from TRBV2 and TRBJ1-6, with D possibly TRBD1 on 5 matching bases. This CDR3 spans 15 amino acids. CDR1 is SNHLY and CDR2 is FYNNEI in the germline V gene. Trimming stripped 2 bases from V and 8 bases from J, with 13 bases between. Here the CDR3 DNA reads TGTGCCAGCAGTGAATTCTTAGAGGGGCATTCACCCCTCCACTTT. As protein: CASSEFLEGHSPLHF.

V and J are TRBV7-9 and TRBJ2-2; D is undetermined. The V gene lost 5 bases and the J gene lost 0 bases, with 10 bases spanning the gap. There are 15 residues in the CDR3. Germline V gene data show CDR1 as SEHNR and CDR2 as FQNEAQ (reference sequence). CDR3 sequence reads: CASSPLLTNTGELFF. The CDR3 bases are TGTGCCAGCAGCCCTCTCCTAACGAACACCGGGGAGCTGTTTTTT.

The rearrangement joins TRBV30 to TRBJ2-3; D gene ambiguous. Trimming stripped 1 base from V and 10 bases from J, with 9 bases between. The germline CDR1 and CDR2 sequences are GTSNPN and SVGIG (reference sequence). The CDR3 extends over 11 amino acids. The CDR3 region is CAWSAEEAQYF. CDR3 sequence (DNA): TGTGCCTGGAGTGCGGAAGAGGCGCAGTATTTT. Together with reference TRBV30 and TRBJ2-3, the CDR3 gives the full variable domain: SQTIHQWPATLVQPVGSPLSLECTVEGTSNPNLYWYRQAAGRGLQLLFYSVGIGQISSEVPQNLSASRPQDRQFILSSKKLLLSDSGFYLCAWSAEEAQYFGPGTRLTVL.

This clone was observed a handful of times. The chain uses TRBV30 and TRBJ1-1; TRBD1 aligns across 8 bases. The germline gives CDR1 GTSNPN, CDR2 SVGIG (reference sequence). This CDR3 region has 13 residues. V gave up 8 bases and J gave up 3 bases; unmatched junction bases: 8. The CDR3 nucleotides are TGTGCCAGCCTGACACAGGGGGACACTGAAGCTTTCTTT. It translates to CASLTQGDTEAFF.

In its sample, this clone was seen a few times. The sample carries other DNA sequences with the same CDR3. The chain carries TRBV29-1 and TRBJ1-2; 9 nucleotides agree with TRBD1. The CDR3 totals 12 residues. Trimming removed 4 bases from V and 3 bases from J; junction bases left unmatched: 0. Germline CDR1 reads SQVTM; CDR2 reads ANQGSEA. The CDR3 coding sequence is TGCAGCGTTGGGACAGGGGACTATGGCTACACCTTC. Encoded protein: CSVGTGDYGYTF.

This clone is a singleton in its sample. The CDR3 here is CASRARETYNEQFF. CDR3 nucleotides: TGTGCCAGCAGGGCTAGGGAGACCTACAATGAGCAGTTCTTC. The rearrangement links TRBV7-8 to TRBJ2-1, with a weak D call TRBD2 (5 bases). Trimming left V 6 bases short and J 2 bases short, with 11 bases between. This CDR3 has 14 residues. Germline loops: CDR1 SGHVS, CDR2 FQNEAQ. Filled out from reference TRBV7-8 and TRBJ2-1, the complete variable domain reads GAGVSQSPRYKVAKRGQDVALRCDPISGHVSLFWYQQALGQGPEFLTYFQNEAQLDKSGLPSDRFFAERPEGSVSTLKIQRTQQEDSAVYLCASRARETYNEQFFGPGTRLTVL.

This clone was observed a few times. The chain uses TRBV30 and TRBJ1-2; no clear D gene. Trimming shortened V by 4 bases and J by 4 bases, and 16 bases separated the two germline ends. Germline V gene sequence: CDR1 GTSNPN, CDR2 SVGIG (reference sequence). This CDR3 spans 14 amino acids. The chain's CDR3 is CAWNRPPIGYGYTF. DNA for the CDR3: TGTGCCTGGAATAGGCCGCCGATTGGCTATGGCTACACCTTC.

This clone has only one observation. The rearrangement joins TRBV4-3 to TRBJ2-1, with 9 positions matching TRBD2. This CDR3 spans 15 amino acids. Germline V lookup: CDR1 LGHNA, CDR2 YSLEER. Losses at the gene ends were 1 base for V and 7 bases for J; bases not matched to a gene: 5. CDR3 protein: CASSQGGGARNEQFF. CDR3 sequence (DNA): TGCGCCAGCAGCCAAGGCGGGGGGGCTAGGAATGAGCAGTTCTTC.

This clone has a handful of counts. The rearrangement links TRBV29-1 to TRBJ1-1; 8 bases are a match to TRBD1. The V segment lost 6 bases and the J segment 3 bases; nucleotides outside the gene matches: 6. The CDR3 runs to 13 residues. Germline CDR1 reads SQVTM; CDR2 reads ANQGSEA. The CDR3 loop is CSVRTTGDTEAFF. In nucleotides, the CDR3 is TGCAGCGTCCGAACGACAGGGGACACTGAAGCTTTCTTT.

This rearrangement joins TRBV7-2 to TRBJ2-4; 7 bases line up with TRBD2. Germline V lookup: CDR1 SGHTA, CDR2 FQGNSA. The trim removed 7 bases at V and 6 bases at J, leaving 15 bases unmatched. There are 16 residues in the CDR3. CDR3 nucleotide sequence: TGTGCCAGCAACGTCCCTGAAGCGGGACCTGGAAACATTCAGTACTTC. This codes for CASNVPEAGPGNIQYF.

V gene TRBV28 combines with J gene TRBJ2-5, with D tentatively TRBD1 (5 bases). Trimming cost V 7 bases and J 7 bases, with 10 bases left between them. This CDR3 contains 11 residues. The germline V gene encodes CDR1 MDHEN and CDR2 SYDVKM. CDR3 sequence reads: CASKTETTQYF. CDR3 sequence (DNA): TGTGCCAGCAAGACAGAGACGACCCAGTACTTC.

The count of this clone is one. The CDR3 coding sequence is TGTGCCAGCAGCCAAGACCAATTCAGAGAGACCCAGTACTTC. Translation: CASSQDQFRETQYF. The chain uses TRBV14 and TRBJ2-5; no definite D call. Germline CDR1 and CDR2: SGHDN and FVKESK. Trimming removed 0 bases from V and 4 bases from J, with 9 bases in between. CDR3 length: 14 amino acids.

V gene TRBV9 combines with J gene TRBJ1-4, with TRBD1 matching 7 bases. CDR1 is SGDLS and CDR2 is YYNGEE in the germline V gene. The CDR3 has 15 residues. The V gene end was trimmed by 4 bases and the J gene end by 1 base; junction bases not matched to a gene: 4. The CDR3 bases are TGTGCCAGCAGCACCTCAGGGGGAACTAATGAAAAACTGTTTTTT. Translation gives CASSTSGGTNEKLFF.